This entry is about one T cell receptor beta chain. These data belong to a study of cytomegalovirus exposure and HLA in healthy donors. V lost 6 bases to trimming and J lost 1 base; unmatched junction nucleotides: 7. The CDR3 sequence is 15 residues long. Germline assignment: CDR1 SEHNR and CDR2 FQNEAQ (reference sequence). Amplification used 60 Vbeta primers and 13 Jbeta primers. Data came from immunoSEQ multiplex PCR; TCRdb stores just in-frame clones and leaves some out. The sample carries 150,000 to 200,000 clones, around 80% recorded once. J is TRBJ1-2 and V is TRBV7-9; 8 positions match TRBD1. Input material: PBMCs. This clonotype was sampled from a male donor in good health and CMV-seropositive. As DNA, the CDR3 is TGTGCCAGCAGTTCGGGGACAGGAGTTAACTATGGCTACACCTTC. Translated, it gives CASSSGTGVNYGYTF.